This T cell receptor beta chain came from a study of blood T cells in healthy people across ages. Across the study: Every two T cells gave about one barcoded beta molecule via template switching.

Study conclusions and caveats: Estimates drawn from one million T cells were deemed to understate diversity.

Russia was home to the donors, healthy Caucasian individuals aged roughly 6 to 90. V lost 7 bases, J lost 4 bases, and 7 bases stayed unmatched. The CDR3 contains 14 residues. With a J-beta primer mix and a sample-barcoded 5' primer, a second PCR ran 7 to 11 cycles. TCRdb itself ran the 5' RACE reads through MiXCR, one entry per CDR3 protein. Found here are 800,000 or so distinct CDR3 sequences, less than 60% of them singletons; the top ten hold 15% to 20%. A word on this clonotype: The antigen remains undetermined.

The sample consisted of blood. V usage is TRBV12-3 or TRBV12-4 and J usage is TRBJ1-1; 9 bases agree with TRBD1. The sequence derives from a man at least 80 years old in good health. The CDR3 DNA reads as TGTGCCAGCAACGGACAGGGGAGACTCACTGAAGCTTTCTTT. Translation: CASNGQGRLTEAFF.